The subject of this entry is one T cell receptor (beta chain). Its antigen is still unknown. Nothing much larger sits one base from this clone, and base qualities are not available. The time point label corresponds to: cells obtained before transplantation from donor or recipient. CD3+CD4+ and CD3+CD8+ populations were FACS-sorted from unstimulated pre-transplant donor and recipient cells taken from spleen or lymph nodes. This sample was taken from a study of graft-versus-host responses after intestinal transplantation listed by TCRdb under 2021. Context from the whole study: Multivisceral, liver-intestinal, or isolated intestinal transplants were received by the recipients. Anti-thymocyte globulin induction was given to all recipients, followed by maintenance tacrolimus and steroids for two to four years. Bulk TCR-beta CDR3 sequencing was used to track graft-versus-host and host-versus-graft alloreactive T cell clones in the graft, circulation and bone marrow after intestinal transplantation. Alloreactive clones were identified by sequencing pre-transplant mixed lymphocyte reaction products and comparing these products with unstimulated pre-transplant donor and recipient T cells. The cohort enrolled about 23 intestinal transplant recipients, one of whom was a retransplant, and a few patients without pretransplant specimens were excluded. Donor T cell macrochimerism was defined as a peak of at least 4% donor T cells among recipient peripheral blood mononuclear cells. Samples from a few later patients were sequenced in-house on an Illumina MiSeq with MiXCR processing rather than by the commercial service.

Libraries came from the immunoSEQ multiplex PCR assay. For most patients, genomic DNA was isolated with the Qiagen DNeasy Blood and Tissue Kit and shipped frozen to Adaptive Biotechnologies for TCR sequencing. For most patients, genomic DNA was subjected to high-throughput TCR-beta CDR3 sequencing by Adaptive Biotechnologies. The paper's processing steps were these. Adaptive's ImmunoSEQ software was the source of the TCR sequencing data for roughly 19 patients, while a few other patients were processed with MiXCR and VDJtools. To correct CD4 versus CD8 sorting errors, sequences present in both subsets at a frequency ratio below 5:1 were removed. Because the origin of CDR3 nucleotide sequences shared between donor and recipient could not be assigned, those sequences were removed. At least 2-fold expansion over unstimulated cells and a minimum CFSE-low frequency of 0.002% (template counts) or 0.001% (read counts) were required for clones to be classified as alloreactive. A clone was considered mappable if detected in the sequenced pre-transplant spleen, lymph node, or MLR CFSE-low populations of the donor or recipient. The cumulative frequency of alloreactive clones was calculated as a percentage of all sequences, weighted by copy number. TCRdb limited this immuneACCESS table to in-frame rearrangements with V and J called. A share of clones is missing; checked studies link under half to unresolved V genes, and the rest is unexplained. V, J and clone size were drawn from that table, and D and trimming were deduced from the DNA. Across this sample there are tens of thousands of clones, with approximately 96% seen only once. The ten largest clones capture roughly 0.58% of the sample.

The research as a whole found: Early after transplant, declines in HvG clones were associated with peak levels of circulating GvH clones. High GvH to HvG T cell clonal ratios were observed in the allografts of patients with donor T cell macrochimerism. Conclusions were limited by the relatively low number and heterogeneity of intestinal transplant patients. GvH clones were detected in recipient bone marrow, and some appeared earlier in ileal mucosa or blood, consistent with an intestinal mucosal origin.

This TCR came from a human donor who was the organ donor for an intestinal transplant. The starting material was unstimulated CD8+ T cells sorted from spleen or lymph node cells, obtained before transplant.

The base sequence is TGTGCCAGCAGCCCCTGGGACAGCACAGATACGCAGTATTTT. It encodes CASSPWDSTDTQYF. The rearrangement joined TRBV7-8 to TRBJ2-3; the D segment might be TRBD1 or TRBD2, since each matches 5 bases. From the germline V gene, CDR1 is SGHVS and CDR2 is FQNEAQ. The CDR3 holds 14 amino acids from the cysteine to the phenylalanine. The sequence is cut down to CDR3 DNA, 42 bases in frame from base 1. The V end loses 5 bases and the J end loses 0 bases, and a stretch of 9 bases separates them. The full variable domain, completed from the reference TRBV7-8 and TRBJ2-3 proteins outside the CDR3, reads GAGVSQSPRYKVAKRGQDVALRCDPISGHVSLFWYQQALGQGPEFLTYFQNEAQLDKSGLPSDRFFAERPEGSVSTLKIQRTQQEDSAVYLCASSPWDSTDTQYFGPGTRLTVL.